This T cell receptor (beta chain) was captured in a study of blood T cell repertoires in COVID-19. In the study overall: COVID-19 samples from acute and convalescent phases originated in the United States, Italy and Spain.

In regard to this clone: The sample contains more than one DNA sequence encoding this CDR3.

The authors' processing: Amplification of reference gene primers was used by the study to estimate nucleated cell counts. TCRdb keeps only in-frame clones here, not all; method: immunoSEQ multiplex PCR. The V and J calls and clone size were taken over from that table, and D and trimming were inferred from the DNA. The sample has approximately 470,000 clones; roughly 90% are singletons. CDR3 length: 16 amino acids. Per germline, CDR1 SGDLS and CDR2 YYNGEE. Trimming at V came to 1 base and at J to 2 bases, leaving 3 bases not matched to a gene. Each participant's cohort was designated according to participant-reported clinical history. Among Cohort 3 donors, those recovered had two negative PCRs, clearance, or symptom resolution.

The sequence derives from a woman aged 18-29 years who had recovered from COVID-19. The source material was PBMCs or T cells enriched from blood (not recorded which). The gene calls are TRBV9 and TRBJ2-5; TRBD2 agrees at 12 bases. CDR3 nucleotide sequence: TGTGCCAGCAGCGTAACACTAGCGGGGGGACAAGAGACCCAGTACTTC. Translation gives CASSVTLAGGQETQYF.